The present TCR beta chain was sequenced within a study of T cells in Graves' hyperthyroidism and ophthalmopathy. Study findings and constraints: The blood repertoire included most of the expanded thyroid clonotypes above 0.001.

Amplified TCR beta CDR3 regions came from RNA transcripts. A set of HTBI primers served as the primers for a first-round RT-PCR of the TCR CDR3. TCRdb processed the multiplex PCR reads anew with MiXCR; each CDR3 protein has one entry. The sample has roughly 170,000 distinct CDR3 sequences; about 18% are singletons. V lost 6 bases to trimming and J lost 5 bases, with 16 bases between them. The CDR3 covers 13 residues. Germline V CDR1 and CDR2: DFQATT, SNEGSKA (reference sequence). This clonotype was seen at least ten times. Its antigen is undetermined. V gene TRBV20-1 combines with J gene TRBJ1-2, with a tentative D call TRBD1 (6 bases). The specimen was blood. The source of this sequence is a woman aged 50 to 65 with Graves' hyperthyroidism. The CDR3 bases are TGCAGTGCCGTCCAGGGGTCCGCATATGGCTACACCTTC. The encoded protein is CSAVQGSAYGYTF.